The rows below give T cell receptor beta chains drawn from one sample of a study of tumor-infiltrating lymphocytes in primary liver carcinoma. TCRdb used MiXCR to reprocess the multiplex PCR reads, holding one entry per CDR3 protein. Of 95,000 to 100,000 distinct CDR3 sequences listed, under 70% are singletons. Input material: liver tumor tissue from sampling region 2. The receptors here all came from a woman aged 55-75 years with primary liver carcinoma and hepatitis B virus infection. CDR3s include the opening cysteine and the closing phenylalanine or tryptophan.

V | CDR3
TRBV24-1 | CATSDSSYDTQYF
TRBV7-9 | CASSTLVSGNTIYF
TRBV11-2 | CVSSLDREGDIQYF
TRBV28 | CASSIWSGGTGELFF
TRBV28 | CASRPELHQPQHF
TRBV2 | CASMDGGDTQYF
TRBV28 | CASSAPGGARICNEQFF
TRBV6-5 | CVSRTAGVWGYTF
TRBV7-3 | CASMMGSSTDTRYF
TRBV6-1 | CTSSEGQFGYNEQFF
TRBV29-1 | CSVHDGIVMGNEQFF
TRBV29-1 | CSVEDWRYGYIF
TRBV28 | CASIPSRRLSTGELFF
TRBV5-5 | CASSYSGGSNTGELFF
TRBV29-1 | CSTTRPDRGETQHF
TRBV7-9 | CASSTRTGSHGELFF
TRBV5-1 | CASSLGVSYNERFF
TRBV28 | CASSLVHKRFF
TRBV5-1 | CASSLVQNTDTQYF
TRBV24-1 | CATSETGTGGGELFF
TRBV10-3 | CAIRGTGTYPLLHF
TRBV11-2 | CVSTLRRGNTQYF
TRBV11-2 | CVSSLESSGKLEQLF
TRBV29-1 | CSVGGQGEQFF
TRBV6-1 | CASSSRIGTGTSYEHYF
TRBV11-2 | CASSFQPGQRARYEHYF
TRBV11-2 | CASSPIPPTHEQYF
TRBV11-2 | CASIWVGSFTGDLFF
TRBV11-2 | CASSRRTGVDTDTQYF
TRBV6-1 | CASSSGTSVNIGELFF
TRBV6-6 | CASSTRDSGNTIYF
TRBV6-5 | CASSYGREGNDQIF
TRBV4-1 | CASSQDLGRGAVQETQHF
TRBV11-3 | CANSPGTGGNYVQYF
TRBV11-1 | CASRQSLDAGELFF